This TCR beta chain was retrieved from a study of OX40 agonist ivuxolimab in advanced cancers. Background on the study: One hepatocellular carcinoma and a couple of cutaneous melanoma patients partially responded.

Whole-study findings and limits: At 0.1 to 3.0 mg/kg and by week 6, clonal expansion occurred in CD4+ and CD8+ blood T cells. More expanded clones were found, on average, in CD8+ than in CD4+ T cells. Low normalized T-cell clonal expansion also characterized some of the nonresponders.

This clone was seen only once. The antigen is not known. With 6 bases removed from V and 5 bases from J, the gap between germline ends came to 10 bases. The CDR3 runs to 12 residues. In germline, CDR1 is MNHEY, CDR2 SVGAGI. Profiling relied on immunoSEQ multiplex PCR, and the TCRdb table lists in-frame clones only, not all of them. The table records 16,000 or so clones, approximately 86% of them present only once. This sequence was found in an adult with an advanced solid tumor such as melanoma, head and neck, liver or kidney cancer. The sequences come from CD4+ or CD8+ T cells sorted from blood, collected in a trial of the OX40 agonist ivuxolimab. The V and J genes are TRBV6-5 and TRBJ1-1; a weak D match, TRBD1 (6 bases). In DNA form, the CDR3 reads TGTGCCAGCAGACAGGGTTTTACTGAAGCTTTCTTT. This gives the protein CASRQGFTEAFF.